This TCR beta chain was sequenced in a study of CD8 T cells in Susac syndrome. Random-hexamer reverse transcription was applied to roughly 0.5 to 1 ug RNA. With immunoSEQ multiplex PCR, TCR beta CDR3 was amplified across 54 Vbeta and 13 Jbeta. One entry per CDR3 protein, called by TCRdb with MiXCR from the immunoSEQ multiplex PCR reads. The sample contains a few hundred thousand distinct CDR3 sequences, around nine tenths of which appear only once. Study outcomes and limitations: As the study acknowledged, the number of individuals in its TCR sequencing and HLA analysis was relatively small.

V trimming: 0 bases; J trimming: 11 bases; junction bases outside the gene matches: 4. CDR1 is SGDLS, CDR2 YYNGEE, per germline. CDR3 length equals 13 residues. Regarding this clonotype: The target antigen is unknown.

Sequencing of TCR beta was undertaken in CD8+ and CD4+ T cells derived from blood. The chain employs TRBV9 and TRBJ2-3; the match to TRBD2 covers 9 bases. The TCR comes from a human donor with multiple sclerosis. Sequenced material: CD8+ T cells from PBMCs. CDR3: CASSVASSGRQYF. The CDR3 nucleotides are TGTGCCAGCAGCGTAGCTAGTAGCGGGAGGCAGTATTTT.